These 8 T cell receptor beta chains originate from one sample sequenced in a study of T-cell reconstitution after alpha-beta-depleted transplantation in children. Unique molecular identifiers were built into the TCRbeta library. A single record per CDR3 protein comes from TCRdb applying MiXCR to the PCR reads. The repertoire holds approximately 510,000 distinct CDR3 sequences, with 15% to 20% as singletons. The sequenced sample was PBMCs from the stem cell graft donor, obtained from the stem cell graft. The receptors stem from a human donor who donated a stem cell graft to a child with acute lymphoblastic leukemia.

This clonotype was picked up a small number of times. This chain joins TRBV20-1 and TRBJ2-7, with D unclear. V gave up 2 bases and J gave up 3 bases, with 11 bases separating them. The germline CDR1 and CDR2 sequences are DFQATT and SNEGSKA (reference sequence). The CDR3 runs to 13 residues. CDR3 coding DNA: TGCAGTGCTAGACGGTCTTCCAACTACGAGCAGTACTTC. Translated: CSARRSSNYEQYF.

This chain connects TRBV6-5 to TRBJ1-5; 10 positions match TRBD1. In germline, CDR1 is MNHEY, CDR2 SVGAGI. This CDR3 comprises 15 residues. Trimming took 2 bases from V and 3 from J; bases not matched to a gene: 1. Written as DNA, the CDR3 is TGTGCCAGCAGTTACGGGACAGGGGCCAATCAGCCCCAGCATTTT. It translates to CASSYGTGANQPQHF.

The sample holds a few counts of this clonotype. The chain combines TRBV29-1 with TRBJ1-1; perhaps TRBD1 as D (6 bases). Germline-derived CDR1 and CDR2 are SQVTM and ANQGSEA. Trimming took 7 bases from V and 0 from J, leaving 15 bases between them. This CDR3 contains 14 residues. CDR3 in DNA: TGCAGCGGACAGCGTGGGGGCTTGAACACTGAAGCTTTCTTT. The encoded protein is CSGQRGGLNTEAFF.

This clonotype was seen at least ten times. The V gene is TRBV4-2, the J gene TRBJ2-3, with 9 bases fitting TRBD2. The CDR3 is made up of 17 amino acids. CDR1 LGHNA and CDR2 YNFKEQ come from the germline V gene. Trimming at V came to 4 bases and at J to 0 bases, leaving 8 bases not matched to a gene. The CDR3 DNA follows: TGTGCCAGCAGCCTAGGGACTAGCCATTTTAGCACAGATACGCAGTATTTT. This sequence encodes CASSLGTSHFSTDTQYF.

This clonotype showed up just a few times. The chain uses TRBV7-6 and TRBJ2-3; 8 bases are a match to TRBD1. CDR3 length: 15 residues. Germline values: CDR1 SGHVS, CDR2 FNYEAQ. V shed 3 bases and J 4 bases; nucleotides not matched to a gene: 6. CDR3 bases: TGTGCCAGCAGCTTGGGACAGGTTCCCGCAGATACGCAGTATTTT. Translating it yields CASSLGQVPADTQYF.

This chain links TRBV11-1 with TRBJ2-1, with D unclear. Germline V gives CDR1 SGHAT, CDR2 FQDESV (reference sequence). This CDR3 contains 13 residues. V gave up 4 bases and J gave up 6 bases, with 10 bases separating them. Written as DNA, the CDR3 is TGTGCCAGCAGCTCGCGACTCGGCAATGAGCAGTTCTTC. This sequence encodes CASSSRLGNEQFF.

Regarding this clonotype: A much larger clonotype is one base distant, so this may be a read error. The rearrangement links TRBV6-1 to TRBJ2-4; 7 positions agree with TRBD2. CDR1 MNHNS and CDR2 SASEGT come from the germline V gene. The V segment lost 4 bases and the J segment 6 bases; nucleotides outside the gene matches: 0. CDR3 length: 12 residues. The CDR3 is CASSVAGNIQYF. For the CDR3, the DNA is TGTGCCAGCAGTGTAGCGGGAAACATTCAGTACTTC.

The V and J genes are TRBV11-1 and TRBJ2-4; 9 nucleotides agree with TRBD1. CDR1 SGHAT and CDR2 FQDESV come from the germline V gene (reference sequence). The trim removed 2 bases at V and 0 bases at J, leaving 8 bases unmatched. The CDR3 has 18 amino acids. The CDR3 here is CASSLRDRDSIAKNIQYF. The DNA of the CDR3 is TGTGCCAGCAGCTTAAGGGACAGGGATTCTATAGCCAAAAACATTCAGTACTTC.